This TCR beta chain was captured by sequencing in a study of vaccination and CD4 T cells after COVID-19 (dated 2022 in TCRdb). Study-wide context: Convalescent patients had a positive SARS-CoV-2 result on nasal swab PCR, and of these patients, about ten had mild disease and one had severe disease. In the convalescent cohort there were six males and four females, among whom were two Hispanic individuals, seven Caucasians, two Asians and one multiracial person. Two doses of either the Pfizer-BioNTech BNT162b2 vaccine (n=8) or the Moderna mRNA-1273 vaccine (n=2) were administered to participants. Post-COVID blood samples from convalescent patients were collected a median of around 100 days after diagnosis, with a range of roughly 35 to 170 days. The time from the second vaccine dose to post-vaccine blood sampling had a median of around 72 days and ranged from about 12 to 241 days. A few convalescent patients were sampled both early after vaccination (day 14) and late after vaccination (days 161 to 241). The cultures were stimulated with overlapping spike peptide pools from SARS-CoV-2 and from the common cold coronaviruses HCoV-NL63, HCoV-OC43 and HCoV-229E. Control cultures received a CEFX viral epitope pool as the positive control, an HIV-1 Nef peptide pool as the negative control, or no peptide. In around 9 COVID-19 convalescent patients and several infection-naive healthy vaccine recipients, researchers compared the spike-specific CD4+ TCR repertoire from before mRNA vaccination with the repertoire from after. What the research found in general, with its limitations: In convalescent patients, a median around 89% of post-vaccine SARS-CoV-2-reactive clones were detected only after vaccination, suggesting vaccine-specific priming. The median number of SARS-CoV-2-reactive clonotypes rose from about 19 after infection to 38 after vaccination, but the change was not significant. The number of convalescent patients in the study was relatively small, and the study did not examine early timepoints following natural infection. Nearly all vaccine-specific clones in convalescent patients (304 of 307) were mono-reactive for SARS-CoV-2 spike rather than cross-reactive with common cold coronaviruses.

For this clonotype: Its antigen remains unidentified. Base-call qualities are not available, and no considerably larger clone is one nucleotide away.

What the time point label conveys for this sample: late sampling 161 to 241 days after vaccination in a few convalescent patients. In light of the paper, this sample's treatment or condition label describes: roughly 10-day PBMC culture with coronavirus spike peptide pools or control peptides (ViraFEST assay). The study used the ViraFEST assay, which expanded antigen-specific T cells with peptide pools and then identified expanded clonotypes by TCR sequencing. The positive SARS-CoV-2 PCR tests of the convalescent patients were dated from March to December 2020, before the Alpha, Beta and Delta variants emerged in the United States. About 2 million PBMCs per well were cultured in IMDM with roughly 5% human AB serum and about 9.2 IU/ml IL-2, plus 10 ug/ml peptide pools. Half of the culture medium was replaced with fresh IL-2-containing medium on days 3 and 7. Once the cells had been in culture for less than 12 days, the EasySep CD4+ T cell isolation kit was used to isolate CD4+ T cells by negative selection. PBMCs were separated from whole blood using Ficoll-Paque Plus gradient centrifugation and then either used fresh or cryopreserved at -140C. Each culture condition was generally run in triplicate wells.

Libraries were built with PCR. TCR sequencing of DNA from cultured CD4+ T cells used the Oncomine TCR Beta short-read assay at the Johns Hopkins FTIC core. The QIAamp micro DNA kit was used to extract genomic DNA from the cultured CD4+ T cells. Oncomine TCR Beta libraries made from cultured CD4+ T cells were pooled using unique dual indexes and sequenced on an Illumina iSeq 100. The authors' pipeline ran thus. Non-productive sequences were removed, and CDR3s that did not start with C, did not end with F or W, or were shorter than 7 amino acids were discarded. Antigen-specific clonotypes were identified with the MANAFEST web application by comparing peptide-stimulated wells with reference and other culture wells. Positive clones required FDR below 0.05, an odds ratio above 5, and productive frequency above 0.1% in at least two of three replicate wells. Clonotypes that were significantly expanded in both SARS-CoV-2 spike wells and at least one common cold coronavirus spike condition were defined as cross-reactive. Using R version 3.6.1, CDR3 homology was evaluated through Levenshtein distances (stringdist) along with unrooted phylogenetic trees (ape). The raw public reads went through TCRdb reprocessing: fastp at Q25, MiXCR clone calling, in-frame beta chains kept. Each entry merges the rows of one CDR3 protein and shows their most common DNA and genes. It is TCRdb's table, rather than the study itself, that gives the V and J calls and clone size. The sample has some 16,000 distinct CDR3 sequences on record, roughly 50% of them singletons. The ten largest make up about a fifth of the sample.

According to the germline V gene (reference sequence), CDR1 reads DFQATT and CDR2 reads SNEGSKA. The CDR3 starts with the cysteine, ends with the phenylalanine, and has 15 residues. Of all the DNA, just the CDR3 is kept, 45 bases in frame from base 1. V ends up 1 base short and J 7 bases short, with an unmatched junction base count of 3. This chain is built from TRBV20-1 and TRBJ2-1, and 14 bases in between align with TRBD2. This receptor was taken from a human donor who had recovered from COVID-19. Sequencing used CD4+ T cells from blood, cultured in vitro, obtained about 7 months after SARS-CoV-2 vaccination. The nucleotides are TGCAGTGCTAGAGCGGGGACTAGCGGGAGAAATGAGCAGTTCTTC. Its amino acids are CSARAGTSGRNEQFF.